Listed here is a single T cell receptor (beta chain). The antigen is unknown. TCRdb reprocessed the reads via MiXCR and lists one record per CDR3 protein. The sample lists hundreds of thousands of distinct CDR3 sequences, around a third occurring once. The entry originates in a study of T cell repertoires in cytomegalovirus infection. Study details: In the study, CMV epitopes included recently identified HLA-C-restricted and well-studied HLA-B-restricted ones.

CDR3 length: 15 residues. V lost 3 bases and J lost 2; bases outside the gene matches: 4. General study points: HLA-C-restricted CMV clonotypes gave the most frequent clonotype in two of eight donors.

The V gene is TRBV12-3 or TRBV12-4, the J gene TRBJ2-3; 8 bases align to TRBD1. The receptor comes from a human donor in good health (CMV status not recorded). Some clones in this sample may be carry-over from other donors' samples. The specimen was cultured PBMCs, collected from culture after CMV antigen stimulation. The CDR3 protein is CASSFGTGLTDTQYF. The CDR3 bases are TGTGCCAGCAGTTTCGGGACAGGCCTCACAGATACGCAGTATTTT.